The 3 T cell receptor beta chains below all came from one sample that was sequenced in a study of beta chain features in type 1 diabetes. Expressed TCRB transcripts were sequenced, since all the RNA that had been isolated was reverse transcribed. Here immunoSEQ multiplex PCR was the method, and the copy in TCRdb shows in-frame clones only, minus some. The sample contains roughly 12,000 clones, about half of which appear only once. Sequencing was performed on stem cell memory CD4+ T cells from blood. These receptors all come from a man younger than 35 in good health.

This clone was observed a few times. The chain joins TRBV4-1 to TRBJ2-4; 9 bases align to TRBD1. The CDR3 length is 16 residues. Germline assignment: CDR1 MGHRA and CDR2 YSYEKL. V lost 4 bases, J lost 3 bases, and 7 bases stayed unmatched. The CDR3 nucleotides read TGCGCCAGCAGCCCAACAGGGGGCTCTGTCAAAAACATTCAGTACTTC. Its translation is CASSPTGGSVKNIQYF.

V is TRBV7-6 and J is TRBJ1-1, with 8 nucleotides matching TRBD1. The CDR3 extends over 16 amino acids. V shed 0 bases, J shed 4 bases, and the junction held 7 bases outside the gene matches. Germline CDR1 is SGHVS and CDR2 is FNYEAQ. CDR3 sequence reads: CASSLASGQAGTEAFF. DNA for the CDR3: TGTGCCAGCAGCTTAGCCTCGGGACAGGCCGGCACTGAAGCTTTCTTT.

The chain has TRBV9 and TRBJ2-4; TRBD2 matches at 8 bases. The length of the CDR3 is 14 residues. Germline V gene data show CDR1 as SGDLS and CDR2 as YYNGEE. V dropped 4 bases and J dropped 5; count of bases not matched to a gene: 5. The CDR3 region has the DNA TGTGCCAGCAGCCCCCCGGGGGGGCAAAACATTCAGTACTTC. This sequence encodes CASSPPGGQNIQYF.